Presented here are 23 T cell receptor beta chains from one specimen sequenced in a study of immune cell composition in non-small cell lung cancer. Assay: immunoSEQ multiplex PCR; the TCRdb copy retains only in-frame clones and omits some. This sample has about 4,800 clones, with 65% to 90% found just once. Sequenced: lung tumor tissue. These receptors were collected from a human donor with non-small cell lung cancer.

The V call is TRBV19, the J call TRBJ1-1, with 9 bases fitting TRBD1. The CDR3 spans 16 residues. Germline V CDR1 and CDR2: LNHDA, SQIVND (reference sequence). V was clipped by 5 bases and J by 5 bases; unmatched bases: 12. The CDR3 sequence: CASSSQSIQGATEAFF. Here the CDR3 DNA reads TGTGCCAGTAGTTCCCAGTCAATACAGGGGGCAACTGAAGCTTTCTTT.

V is TRBV15 and J is TRBJ2-3; D may correspond to TRBD1 or TRBD2 (6 bases each). The germline V gene has CDR1 LNHNV and CDR2 YYDKDF (reference sequence). V was shortened by 9 bases and J by 2 bases, with 12 bases between the two germline ends. CDR3 size: 13 residues. The CDR3 spells CATEGGYTDTQYF. In nucleotides, the CDR3 is TGTGCCACAGAGGGGGGCTACACAGATACGCAGTATTTT. Combining the CDR3 with reference TRBV15 and TRBJ2-3 gives the whole variable domain DAMVIQNPRYQVTQFGKPVTLSCSQTLNHNVMYWYQQKSSQAPKLLFHYYDKDFNNEADTPDNFQSRRPNTSFCFLDIRSPGLGDTAMYLCATEGGYTDTQYFGPGTRLTVL.

The chain combines TRBV7-2 with TRBJ1-2; 7 nucleotides agree with TRBD1. This CDR3 has 14 residues. CDR1 is SGHTA, CDR2 FQGNSA, per germline. The ends lost 5 bases at V and 7 bases at J; junction bases unmatched: 10. The CDR3 bases are TGTGCCAGCAGCGCACTGGGACAGTGGGGTGGCTACACCTTC. Encoded protein: CASSALGQWGGYTF.

Only a few counts were recorded for this clone. This rearrangement joins TRBV11-2 to TRBJ1-4; D call uncertain. The CDR3 sequence is 15 residues long. Per the germline V gene, CDR1 is SGHAT and CDR2 is FQNNGV. Between the trimmed V and J ends, which lost 5 bases and 4 bases, there was a span of 14 bases. CDR3 protein: CASSPSGVLNEKLFF. CDR3 DNA sequence: TGTGCCAGCAGCCCCTCTGGGGTCCTTAATGAAAAACTGTTTTTT.

V usage is TRBV19 and J usage is TRBJ1-2; 8 nucleotides agree with TRBD1. V was clipped by 3 bases and J by 4 bases; unmatched bases: 4. Germline-derived CDR1 and CDR2 are LNHDA and SQIVND (reference sequence). The CDR3 runs 14 residues. This CDR3 reads CASSILGQAYGYTF. The CDR3 nucleotides are TGTGCCAGTAGTATCTTGGGACAGGCCTATGGCTACACCTTC.

This clone has just one count. The chain uses TRBV28 and TRBJ1-5, with D perhaps matching TRBD1 (6 bases). Trimming shortened V by 2 bases and J by 5 bases, and 16 bases separated the two germline ends. CDR1 is MDHEN, CDR2 SYDVKM, per germline. The length of the CDR3 is 16 residues. CDR3 sequence reads: CASSLALDRGDQPQHF. The CDR3 nucleotides are TGTGCCAGCAGTTTAGCCCTGGACAGAGGGGATCAGCCCCAGCATTTT.

This clone appeared once. The CDR3, as DNA: TGTGCCAGCAGTTTTGGGGGGGCGCCGCCTTGGCAGCCCCAGCATTTT. Protein: CASSFGGAPPWQPQHF. The rearrangement links TRBV27 to TRBJ1-5; D possibly corresponds to TRBD1 (6 bases). The germline V gene has CDR1 MNHEY and CDR2 SMNVEV (reference sequence). V lost 3 bases, J lost 7 bases, and 19 bases lay in between. CDR3 size: 16 residues.

This sequence joins TRBV10-3 and TRBJ2-5; D not resolved. Germline CDR1 and CDR2: ENHRY and SYGVKD. The CDR3 totals 11 residues. Between the trimmed V and J ends, which lost 6 bases and 5 bases, there was a span of 7 bases. As DNA, the CDR3 is TGTGCCATCAGGGTCGGGGAGACCCAGTACTTC. Translated, it gives CAIRVGETQYF.

The V and J genes are TRBV28 and TRBJ1-2; D is ambiguous. CDR3 length: 14 residues. Trimming cost V 6 bases and J 3 bases, with 14 bases left between them. Germline loops: CDR1 MDHEN, CDR2 SYDVKM. In DNA form, the CDR3 reads TGTGCCAGCAGCTCGATGGAGGGTGACTATGGCTACACCTTC. It is translated as CASSSMEGDYGYTF.

This chain joins TRBV15 and TRBJ2-3; D is possibly TRBD2 (6 bases). The CDR3 covers 16 residues. The germline V gene has CDR1 LNHNV and CDR2 YYDKDF (reference sequence). Between the trimmed V and J ends, which lost 3 bases and 1 base, there was a span of 14 bases. The CDR3 sequence is CATSRVTGGGTDTQYF. As DNA, the CDR3 is TGTGCCACCAGCAGGGTTACTGGAGGGGGCACAGATACGCAGTATTTT.

The CDR3 protein is CASSVDLEEQFF. The CDR3 nucleotides are TGTGCCAGCAGCGTAGACCTAGAGGAGCAGTTCTTC. The rearrangement joins TRBV9 to TRBJ2-1, with D uncertain. From germline, CDR1 is SGDLS and CDR2 YYNGEE. V dropped 0 bases and J dropped 10 bases, with 8 bases sitting between them. CDR3 length: 12 amino acids.

The rearrangement joins TRBV7-9 to TRBJ1-5; TRBD1 matches at 7 bases. The germline V gene encodes CDR1 SEHNR and CDR2 FQNEAQ (reference sequence). Unmatched junction bases numbered 5, after V lost 4 bases and J lost 2 bases. CDR3 length equals 15 residues. In nucleotides, the CDR3 is TGTGCCAGCAGCTCCCAGGGGGTCGGCAATCAGCCCCAGCATTTT. Encoded protein: CASSSQGVGNQPQHF. The complete variable domain, with remaining parts taken from reference TRBV7-9 and TRBJ1-5, reads DTGVSQNPRHKITKRGQNVTFRCDPISEHNRLYWYRQTLGQGPEFLTYFQNEAQLEKSRLLSDRFSAERPKGSFSTLEIQRTEQGDSAMYLCASSSQGVGNQPQHFGDGTRLSIL.

This chain connects TRBV18 to TRBJ1-3; D is ambiguous. V lost 2 bases and J 2 bases, leaving 7 bases between the germline ends. There are 14 residues in the CDR3. CDR1 KGHSH and CDR2 LQKENI come from the germline V gene. The CDR3 DNA reads as TGTGCCAGCTCACCAGCCGCGGCTGGAAACACCATATATTTT. Translation: CASSPAAAGNTIYF.

The J gene is TRBJ2-7, the V gene TRBV6-6; 12 bases line up with TRBD2. This CDR3 is 15 amino acids long. J lost 9 bases, V lost 6 bases, and 12 bases had no gene match. CDR1 and CDR2 (germline): MNHNY, SVGAGI (reference sequence). This CDR3 is CASRTVSSGGGAQYF. For the CDR3, the DNA is TGTGCCAGCAGGACCGTTTCTAGCGGGGGGGGAGCGCAGTACTTC.

V and J are TRBV7-3 and TRBJ1-1; a weak D match, TRBD1 (6 bases). The V gene lost 4 bases and the J gene lost 3 bases, with 15 bases spanning the gap. There are 15 residues in the CDR3. Per germline, CDR1 SGHTA and CDR2 FQGTGA. CDR3 coding DNA: TGTGCCAGCAGCTCCGGACAGTTGGGTGACACTGAAGCTTTCTTT. This translates into CASSSGQLGDTEAFF.

The chain uses TRBV7-9 and TRBJ1-5, with 7 bases matching TRBD1. Germline-derived CDR1 and CDR2 are SEHNR and FQNEAQ (reference sequence). The CDR3 extends over 15 amino acids. V shed 5 bases and J 5 bases; nucleotides not matched to a gene: 9. As DNA, the CDR3 is TGTGCCAGCAGCCGCACAGGGGCGGGAGATCAGCCCCAGCATTTT. This sequence encodes CASSRTGAGDQPQHF.

CDR3 amino acids: CASSFGIIGAGELFF. In DNA, the CDR3 is TGTGCCAGCAGTTTCGGCATCATTGGGGCCGGGGAGCTGTTTTTT. V usage is TRBV6-5 and J usage is TRBJ2-2; D remains unclear. This CDR3 has 15 residues. Germline lookup yields CDR1 MNHEY and CDR2 SVGAGI. Between the trimmed V and J ends, which lost 4 bases and 6 bases, there was a span of 15 bases.

The rearrangement joins TRBV4-2 to TRBJ1-1, with unresolved D. The V and J ends lost 5 bases and 2 bases respectively, with 9 bases between them. Germline V gives CDR1 LGHNA, CDR2 YNFKEQ. The CDR3 consists of 13 residues. CDR3 DNA: TGTGCCAGCAGCTTGGCCGGCAACACTGAAGCTTTCTTT. Translating gives CASSLAGNTEAFF.

The genes are TRBV6-6 and TRBJ2-5; D could derive from TRBD1 or TRBD2 (5 bases each). The CDR3 has 15 amino acids. With 10 bases removed from V and 5 bases from J, the gap between germline ends came to 23 bases. Germline lookup yields CDR1 MNHNY and CDR2 SVGAGI (reference sequence). This CDR3 is CATAASQGVSETQYF. CDR3 in DNA: TGTGCCACCGCCGCTAGCCAGGGCGTATCGGAGACCCAGTACTTC.

The V call is TRBV11-3, the J call TRBJ1-1; D ambiguous. CDR1 and CDR2 (germline): SGHNT, YENEEA. Trimming shortened V by 1 base and J by 0 bases, and 3 bases separated the two germline ends. CDR3 length: 13 residues. In DNA, the CDR3 is TGTGCCAGCAGCTTAGGTGTGAACACTGAAGCTTTCTTT. As protein: CASSLGVNTEAFF. The variable domain in full, completed from reference TRBV11-3 and TRBJ1-1, reads EAGVVQSPRYKIIEKKQPVAFWCNPISGHNTLYWYLQNLGQGPELLIRYENEEAVDDSQLPKDRFSAERLKGVDSTLKIQPAELGDSAVYLCASSLGVNTEAFFGQGTRLTVV.

The J gene is TRBJ1-1, the V gene TRBV29-1; the match to TRBD1 covers 8 bases. The CDR3 runs to 15 residues. V dropped 5 bases and J dropped 0; count of bases not matched to a gene: 8. CDR1 SQVTM and CDR2 ANQGSEA come from the germline V gene. The CDR3 spells CSVLPPGGLNTEAFF. The DNA for the CDR3 is TGCAGCGTTTTGCCGCCAGGGGGCTTGAACACTGAAGCTTTCTTT.

The chain employs TRBV5-1 and TRBJ2-3, with 7 positions matching TRBD2. The CDR3 is 15 residues long. V shed 4 bases and J 6 bases; nucleotides not matched to a gene: 11. Germline V lookup: CDR1 SGHRS, CDR2 YFSETQ. Here the CDR3 reads CASSPSGLEADTQYF. As DNA, the CDR3 is TGCGCCAGCAGCCCCTCCGGACTAGAGGCCGATACGCAGTATTTT. Using reference TRBV5-1 and TRBJ2-3 for the parts outside the CDR3, the full variable domain is KAGVTQTPRYLIKTRGQQVTLSCSPISGHRSVSWYQQTPGQGLQFLFEYFSETQRNKGNFPGRFSGRQFSNSRSEMNVSTLELGDSALYLCASSPSGLEADTQYFGPGTRLTVL.

The V gene is TRBV7-5, the J gene TRBJ2-2; the table's D call, TRBD2, was not checked against the DNA. TRBV7-5 is shown as a pseudogene. The CDR3 extends over 16 amino acids. CDR3 nucleotides: TGTGCCAGAAGCTTATTCTCCGGGGCGAACACCGGGGAGCTGTTTTTT. Protein product: CARSLFSGANTGELFF.